The 32 T cell receptor beta chains below all came from one sample that was sequenced in a study of cytomegalovirus exposure and HLA in healthy donors. Vbeta (60) and Jbeta (13) primers were used in the PCR. Profiling relied on immunoSEQ multiplex PCR, and the TCRdb table lists in-frame clones only, not all of them. The sample records about 130,000 clones, 80% being singletons. The source material was PBMCs. The receptors were sampled from a female donor in good health and CMV-seronegative.

The chain carries TRBV19 and TRBJ2-5; TRBD1 agrees at 8 bases. The CDR3 is made up of 16 amino acids. With 2 bases clipped from V and 2 bases from J, the junction kept 7 bases outside the gene matches. CDR1 is LNHDA and CDR2 is SQIVND in the germline V gene (reference sequence). The CDR3 sequence is CASSIFTGGSQETQYF. In nucleotides, the CDR3 is TGTGCCAGTAGTATATTTACAGGGGGTTCACAAGAGACCCAGTACTTC.

The chain recombines TRBV6-5 with TRBJ2-1; TRBD1 is a possible D gene (5 bases). The V gene's germline CDR1 is MNHEY and CDR2 SVGAGI. Trimming took 0 bases from V and 2 from J, leaving 8 bases between them. There are 15 residues in the CDR3. CDR3 in DNA: TGTGCCAGCAGTTACTCGAGACAGCCCTACAATGAGCAGTTCTTC. Its protein product is CASSYSRQPYNEQFF.

In the case of this clone: The junction shows a germline mismatch at one end, possibly a read error. The chain has TRBV7-9 and TRBJ2-1; TRBD2 agrees at 12 bases. The germline gives CDR1 SEHNR, CDR2 FQNEAQ (reference sequence). CDR3 size: 15 residues. In DNA, the CDR3 is TGTTCCAGCAGCCCGACTAGCGGGAGACACAATGAGCAGTTCTTC. It yields the protein CSSSPTSGRHNEQFF. Supplemented by reference TRBV7-9 and TRBJ2-1, the full variable domain reads DTGVSQNPRHKITKRGQNVTFRCDPISEHNRLYWYRQTLGQGPEFLTYFQNEAQLEKSRLLSDRFSAERPKGSFSTLEIQRTEQGDSAMYLCSSSPTSGRHNEQFFGPGTRLTVL.

The rearrangement links TRBV9 to TRBJ2-5; D possibly corresponds to TRBD1 (5 bases). CDR3 length: 13 residues. Germline V lookup: CDR1 SGDLS, CDR2 YYNGEE. Trimming shortened V by 2 bases and J by 1 base, and 6 bases separated the two germline ends. The CDR3 DNA sequence: TGTGCCAGCAGCGTCCAGGGCCAAGAGACCCAGTACTTC. As protein: CASSVQGQETQYF.

For the CDR3, the DNA is TGTGCCAGCAGTCTCAGGACAGGGAAACCTGAAGCTTTCTTT. Translating it yields CASSLRTGKPEAFF. J is TRBJ1-1 and V is TRBV28, with 8 positions matching TRBD1. The germline V gene has CDR1 MDHEN and CDR2 SYDVKM. Trimming took 5 bases from V and 6 from J; bases not matched to a gene: 8. The CDR3 has 14 amino acids. Filled out from reference TRBV28 and TRBJ1-1, the complete variable domain reads DVKVTQSSRYLVKRTGEKVFLECVQDMDHENMFWYRQDPGLGLRLIYFSYDVKMKEKGDIPEGYSVSREKKERFSLILESASTNQTSMYLCASSLRTGKPEAFFGQGTRLTVV.

The chain is built from TRBV10-3 and TRBJ2-3, with 11 bases that match TRBD1. J lost 6 bases, V lost 4 bases, and 9 bases had no gene match. Germline V gives CDR1 ENHRY, CDR2 SYGVKD. The CDR3 loop spans 16 amino acids. CDR3 protein: CAISGGQGAIRDTQYF. The CDR3 DNA reads TGTGCCATCAGTGGAGGACAGGGGGCAATACGGGATACGCAGTATTTT.

V and J are TRBV18 and TRBJ1-1; D not resolved. V was clipped by 3 bases and J by 8 bases, with 22 bases between them. This CDR3 spans 16 amino acids. Germline CDR1 and CDR2: KGHSH and LQKENI. DNA of the CDR3: TGTGCCAGCTCACCCGGCCTGCGGACGGACCCGGGGGAAGCTTTCTTT. Amino acids: CASSPGLRTDPGEAFF.

J is TRBJ2-4 and V is TRBV4-1; 8 bases fit TRBD2. Germline CDR1 MGHRA, CDR2 YSYEKL. With 0 bases clipped from V and 6 bases from J, the junction kept 7 bases outside the gene matches. CDR3 length: 16 residues. CDR3 bases: TGCGCCAGCAGCCAAGAAGTCGGACTAGCCTTAAACATTCAGTACTTC. Protein sequence: CASSQEVGLALNIQYF.

This chain connects TRBV6-5 to TRBJ1-3, with D maybe TRBD1 (5 bases). There are 15 residues in the CDR3. CDR1 and CDR2 (germline): MNHEY, SVGAGI. V lost 0 bases and J 4 bases, leaving 10 bases between the germline ends. As DNA, the CDR3 is TGTGCCAGCAGTTACTCGTCTCGGGGGGGAAACACCATATATTTT. Its protein product is CASSYSSRGGNTIYF.

V usage is TRBV5-1 and J usage is TRBJ2-3; 7 nucleotides agree with TRBD1. The CDR3 runs to 14 residues. Germline V gene sequence: CDR1 SGHRS, CDR2 YFSETQ. V shed 9 bases and J 2 bases; nucleotides not matched to a gene: 9. CDR3 in amino acids: CATNRDSATDTQYF. The CDR3 region has the DNA TGCGCCACAAATCGGGACAGCGCCACAGATACGCAGTATTTT.

The chain has TRBV5-6 and TRBJ2-3, with 8 nucleotides matching TRBD1. The CDR3 totals 15 residues. CDR1 and CDR2 from the germline V gene are SGHDT and YYEEEE. V gave up 1 base and J gave up 7 bases; unmatched junction bases: 8. CDR3 coding DNA: TGTGCCAGCAGCTTGCAGTTCAGGGGGCGGAATACGCAGTATTTT. This codes for CASSLQFRGRNTQYF.

This rearrangement joins TRBV27 to TRBJ2-7, with D perhaps matching TRBD2 (6 bases). V lost 4 bases, J lost 4 bases, and 26 bases lay in between. This CDR3 has 18 residues. CDR1 and CDR2 (germline): MNHEY, SMNVEV (reference sequence). This CDR3 is CASSSTGGKGSRKYEQYF. The CDR3 DNA reads as TGTGCCAGCAGTTCTACTGGGGGGAAAGGGAGTAGGAAATACGAGCAGTACTTC.

This rearrangement joins TRBV15 to TRBJ1-2; possibly TRBD1 for D (6 bases). This CDR3 comprises 16 residues. Germline CDR1 LNHNV, CDR2 YYDKDF (reference sequence). The V gene lost 5 bases and the J gene lost 0 bases, with 16 bases spanning the gap. The CDR3 here is CATSALKGVTNYGYTF. The DNA for the CDR3 is TGTGCCACCAGCGCCCTTAAGGGGGTAACTAACTATGGCTACACCTTC.

CDR3 protein: CASSVGHTEAFF. The CDR3 region has the DNA TGTGCCAGCAGTGTGGGGCACACTGAAGCTTTCTTT. The gene calls are TRBV2 and TRBJ1-1, with D perhaps matching TRBD1 (5 bases). The V gene's germline CDR1 is SNHLY and CDR2 FYNNEI. CDR3 size: 12 residues. V was trimmed by 4 bases and J by 3 bases, leaving 6 bases between them.

The rearrangement uses TRBV9 and TRBJ1-1; a possible D gene is TRBD1 (5 bases). Between the trimmed V and J ends, which lost 0 bases and 8 bases, there was a span of 8 bases. CDR3 length: 12 amino acids. CDR1 is SGDLS, CDR2 YYNGEE, per germline. This CDR3 is CASSVDGGEAFF. Written as DNA, the CDR3 is TGTGCCAGCAGCGTAGACGGGGGGGAAGCTTTCTTT.

This clone came up once. The chain couples TRBV28 to TRBJ1-3; no definite D call. In germline, CDR1 is MDHEN, CDR2 SYDVKM. Trimming removed 1 base at V and 0 bases at J, with 10 bases between. The CDR3 is 16 residues long. CDR3 DNA sequence: TGTGCCAGCAGTTTATACAGCCAGAGCTCTGGAAACACCATATATTTT. The encoded protein is CASSLYSQSSGNTIYF.

The gene calls are TRBV27 and TRBJ1-6, with TRBD1 as a possible D gene (6 bases). The V end lost 4 bases, the J end lost 7 bases, and 17 bases lay between the germline ends. The germline gives CDR1 MNHEY, CDR2 SMNVEV (reference sequence). The CDR3 covers 16 residues. The CDR3 is CASSSGRGYGNSPLHF. In nucleotides, the CDR3 is TGTGCCAGCAGTTCGGGCAGGGGATATGGAAATTCACCCCTCCACTTT.

The chain joins TRBV19 to TRBJ2-7; possibly TRBD2 for D (5 bases). Per germline, CDR1 LNHDA and CDR2 SQIVND (reference sequence). Between the trimmed V and J ends, which lost 1 base and 7 bases, there was a span of 14 bases. The CDR3 length is 14 residues. CDR3 amino acids: CASSIVGSSGEQYF. In DNA, the CDR3 is TGTGCCAGTAGTATAGTAGGATCCTCGGGGGAGCAGTACTTC.

The gene calls are TRBV9 and TRBJ2-1; D is perhaps TRBD1 (6 bases). The CDR3 runs to 16 residues. V gave up 2 bases and J gave up 0 bases, with 12 bases separating them. Germline V gene sequence: CDR1 SGDLS, CDR2 YYNGEE. The CDR3 sequence: CASSVRQEGSYNEQFF. CDR3 sequence (DNA): TGTGCCAGCAGCGTGCGACAGGAAGGCTCCTACAATGAGCAGTTCTTC. Full variable domain (missing parts from reference TRBV9 and TRBJ2-1): DSGVTQTPKHLITATGQRVTLRCSPRSGDLSVYWYQQSLDQGLQFLIQYYNGEERAKGNILERFSAQQFPDLHSELNLSSLELGDSALYFCASSVRQEGSYNEQFFGPGTRLTVL.

The rearrangement links TRBV18 to TRBJ2-7; the D gene is possibly TRBD1 (5 bases). Germline loops: CDR1 KGHSH, CDR2 LQKENI. The ends were cut back, 2 bases at V and 6 bases at J, with 8 bases in the middle. The CDR3 runs 12 residues. CDR3 bases: TGTGCCAGCTCACCAGGGGCAGCCGAGCAGTACTTC. Amino acid sequence: CASSPGAAEQYF. The entire variable domain, with the rest obtained from reference TRBV18 and TRBJ2-7, is as follows: NAGVMQNPRHLVRRRGQEARLRCSPMKGHSHVYWYRQLPEEGLKFMVYLQKENIIDESGMPKERFSAEFPKEGPSILRIQQVVRGDSAAYFCASSPGAAEQYFGPGTRLTVT.

The rearrangement links TRBV28 to TRBJ2-7; no reliable D call. Germline values: CDR1 MDHEN, CDR2 SYDVKM. Trimming removed 6 bases from V and 3 bases from J, with 3 bases in between. The length of the CDR3 is 10 residues. The CDR3 nucleotides read TGTGCCAGCAGCAACTACGAGCAGTACTTC. Encoded protein: CASSNYEQYF. The complete variable domain, with remaining parts taken from reference TRBV28 and TRBJ2-7, reads DVKVTQSSRYLVKRTGEKVFLECVQDMDHENMFWYRQDPGLGLRLIYFSYDVKMKEKGDIPEGYSVSREKKERFSLILESASTNQTSMYLCASSNYEQYFGPGTRLTVT.

About this clone: Other DNA sequences in this sample translate to the same CDR3. The rearrangement links TRBV30 to TRBJ1-2; D is unclear. V lost 0 bases and J 3 bases, leaving 8 bases between the germline ends. CDR3 size: 13 residues. Germline CDR1 reads GTSNPN; CDR2 reads SVGIG (reference sequence). CDR3 amino acids: CAWSVEEHYGYTF. CDR3 DNA sequence: TGTGCCTGGAGTGTAGAGGAGCACTATGGCTACACCTTC.

This clone occurred once. The CDR3 is CAWNSGRAYGYTF. In DNA, the CDR3 is TGTGCCTGGAATTCGGGCAGGGCTTATGGCTACACCTTC. The chain links TRBV30 to TRBJ1-2, with D possibly matching TRBD1 (5 bases). Germline lookup yields CDR1 GTSNPN and CDR2 SVGIG (reference sequence). The CDR3 has 13 amino acids. Trimming took 4 bases from V and 5 from J, leaving 14 bases between them.

This chain links TRBV7-8 with TRBJ2-1; D possibly corresponds to TRBD2 (6 bases). CDR3 length: 16 amino acids. V lost 4 bases to trimming and J lost 0 bases, with 13 bases between them. From germline, CDR1 is SGHVS and CDR2 FQNEAQ. The CDR3 nucleotides read TGTGCCAGCAGCTCTAGTGGGGGGAGCTCCTACAATGAGCAGTTCTTC. This gives the protein CASSSSGGSSYNEQFF.

The chain is built from TRBV7-9 and TRBJ1-1; D is undetermined. The V gene lost 5 bases and the J gene lost 6 bases, with 10 bases spanning the gap. Germline loops: CDR1 SEHNR, CDR2 FQNEAQ (reference sequence). CDR3 length: 12 residues. CDR3 region: CASSPLRAEAFF. Here the CDR3 DNA reads TGTGCCAGCAGCCCCCTGAGGGCTGAAGCTTTCTTT.

The sample holds a few counts of this clone. This chain joins TRBV28 and TRBJ1-4; 10 bases agree with TRBD1. Germline V gene sequence: CDR1 MDHEN, CDR2 SYDVKM. The CDR3 runs 15 residues. The trim removed 6 bases at V and 6 bases at J, leaving 7 bases unmatched. CDR3 residues: CASSGSGQGYEKLFF. The CDR3, as DNA: TGTGCCAGCAGCGGGTCGGGACAGGGGTATGAAAAACTGTTTTTT.

V gene TRBV7-9 combines with J gene TRBJ2-5; maybe TRBD1 (5 bases). Germline CDR1 reads SEHNR; CDR2 reads FQNEAQ (reference sequence). The CDR3 loop spans 15 amino acids. V shed 2 bases and J shed 2 bases, with 12 bases lying between them. Here the CDR3 reads CASSLTQGPQETQYF. The CDR3, as DNA: TGTGCCAGCAGCTTAACCCAGGGCCCGCAAGAGACCCAGTACTTC. Using reference TRBV7-9 and TRBJ2-5 for the parts outside the CDR3, the full variable domain is DTGVSQNPRHKITKRGQNVTFRCDPISEHNRLYWYRQTLGQGPEFLTYFQNEAQLEKSRLLSDRFSAERPKGSFSTLEIQRTEQGDSAMYLCASSLTQGPQETQYFGPGTRLLVL.

With respect to this clone: One end of the junction does not line up with germline, which may come from a read error. The V call is TRBV5-1, the J call TRBJ2-4; the match to TRBD1 covers 11 bases. Germline V gene lookup returns CDR1 SGHRS and CDR2 YFSETQ. The CDR3 is 16 amino acids. The CDR3 protein is CASSFGQGADGNSQYF. In DNA form, the CDR3 reads TGCGCCAGCAGCTTTGGACAGGGGGCTGACGGAAACAGTCAGTACTTC.

Written as DNA, the CDR3 is TGTGCCAGCTCACCACGGCAGGGTGGTTGGTACGAGCAGTACTTC. Amino acid sequence: CASSPRQGGWYEQYF. The chain joins TRBV18 to TRBJ2-7, with D tentatively TRBD1 (5 bases). The CDR3 sequence is 15 residues long. In germline, CDR1 is KGHSH, CDR2 LQKENI. Trimming removed 1 base from V and 4 bases from J, with 14 bases in between. Full variable domain (outside the CDR3, taken from reference TRBV18 and TRBJ2-7): NAGVMQNPRHLVRRRGQEARLRCSPMKGHSHVYWYRQLPEEGLKFMVYLQKENIIDESGMPKERFSAEFPKEGPSILRIQQVVRGDSAAYFCASSPRQGGWYEQYFGPGTRLTVT.

This chain joins TRBV2 and TRBJ2-1; weak D call: TRBD2 (6 bases). CDR3 size: 14 residues. Germline V lookup: CDR1 SNHLY, CDR2 FYNNEI. Trimming stripped 8 bases from V and 0 bases from J, with 11 bases between. The chain's CDR3 is CASGGSVSYNEQFF. CDR3 coding DNA: TGTGCCAGCGGAGGGAGCGTCTCCTACAATGAGCAGTTCTTC. Filled out from reference TRBV2 and TRBJ2-1, the complete variable domain reads EPEVTQTPSHQVTQMGQEVILRCVPISNHLYFYWYRQILGQKVEFLVSFYNNEISEKSEIFDDQFSVERPDGSNFTLKIRSTKLEDSAMYFCASGGSVSYNEQFFGPGTRLTVL.

The genes are TRBV28 and TRBJ1-1; tentative D call: TRBD1 (6 bases). This CDR3 is built from 13 residues. Per the germline V gene, CDR1 is MDHEN and CDR2 is SYDVKM. Trimming took 7 bases from V and 0 from J, leaving 9 bases between them. The CDR3, as DNA: TGTGCCAGCACCGGACAGATGAACACTGAAGCTTTCTTT. It translates to CASTGQMNTEAFF.

This clone was detected a few times. V usage is TRBV14 and J usage is TRBJ2-7, with 8 positions matching TRBD1. This CDR3 comprises 14 residues. Germline trimming cut 3 bases from V and 4 bases from J; bases unmatched to any gene: 5. Germline V lookup: CDR1 SGHDN, CDR2 FVKESK. CDR3: CASSQGGQVYEQYF. The DNA of the CDR3 is TGTGCCAGCAGCCAGGGGGGACAGGTTTACGAGCAGTACTTC.